The entry that follows covers one T cell receptor (beta chain) sequence. Libraries were prepared by immunoSEQ multiplex PCR; TCRdb keeps only in-frame clonotypes and omits some of them. The repertoire holds hundreds of thousands of clones, with around 86% as singletons. The entry originates in a study of blood T cell repertoires in COVID-19. On the study more broadly: COVID-19 samples from acute and convalescent phases originated in the United States, Italy and Spain. PBMCs, B-cell-depleted T cells, or T cells were the source of the cDNA or gDNA that made up the material.

CDR1 SGHVS and CDR2 FQNEAQ come from the germline V gene. Trimming at V came to 5 bases and at J to 4 bases, leaving 7 bases not matched to a gene. The CDR3 sequence is 15 residues long. The TCR sequence derives from a woman in her forties or fifties with COVID-19, enrolled during active disease. This chain connects TRBV7-8 to TRBJ2-3; 9 bases are shared with TRBD2. Material for sequencing was peripheral blood. CDR3 amino acids: CASSKRASGADTQYF. CDR3 sequence (DNA): TGTGCCAGCAGCAAAAGGGCTAGCGGGGCAGATACGCAGTATTTT.